The 30 T cell receptor beta chains listed next were all sequenced from one sample in a study of T cells in Graves' hyperthyroidism and ophthalmopathy. Regions amplified from RNA transcripts were the TCR beta CDR3 regions. HTBI primers were employed in a first-round RT-PCR of the TCR CDR3. Each CDR3 protein is one row after TCRdb ran MiXCR on the multiplex PCR reads. The table lists about 24,000 distinct CDR3 sequences, under 55% of them singletons, with under 30% in the top ten. Sequenced: blood. The receptors were sampled from a woman aged 35 to 49 with Graves' hyperthyroidism that later progressed to Graves' ophthalmopathy.

This clonotype ranks as medium-sized (0.01 to 0.1%). The rearrangement uses TRBV5-1 and TRBJ2-7; D unresolved. V lost 1 base and J 3 bases, leaving 8 bases between the germline ends. This CDR3 is 13 amino acids long. Germline assignment: CDR1 SGHRS and CDR2 YFSETQ. CDR3 DNA sequence: TGCGCCAGCAGCTTGACGGGCCTCTACGAGCAGTACTTC. This translates into CASSLTGLYEQYF.

This clonotype was detected a few times. This sequence joins TRBV9 and TRBJ2-3, with 7 bases matching TRBD2. Germline assignment: CDR1 SGDLS and CDR2 YYNGEE. V shed 3 bases, J shed 2 bases, and the junction held 9 bases outside the gene matches. This CDR3 is built from 16 residues. CDR3 loop: CASSAQTSWNTDTQYF. The CDR3 DNA is TGTGCCAGCAGCGCCCAGACTAGCTGGAACACAGATACGCAGTATTTT.

The chain is built from TRBV2 and TRBJ2-7; D gene unclear. The CDR3 extends over 11 amino acids. Trimming took 6 bases from V and 2 from J, leaving 5 bases between them. CDR1 and CDR2 (germline): SNHLY, FYNNEI. The CDR3 loop is CASSRAYEQYF. CDR3 sequence (DNA): TGTGCCAGCAGCAGAGCCTACGAGCAGTACTTC.

This clonotype appeared a few times. This sequence joins TRBV20-1 and TRBJ2-7, with 9 bases identical to TRBD2. Germline V gives CDR1 DFQATT, CDR2 SNEGSKA (reference sequence). The CDR3 spans 15 residues. The junction had 10 bases not matched to a gene; V was cut back by 6 bases and J by 1 base. For the CDR3, the DNA is TGCAGTGCGCACAGGGCGGGAGGGCCGTCCTACGAGCAGTACTTC. Translated: CSAHRAGGPSYEQYF.

In this sample, this clonotype turned up many times. The junction and the germline gene differ at one end; a read error may be behind it. The CDR3 is CASSVGDRGFQGTQYF. The CDR3 DNA is TGTGCCAGCAGCGTAGGTGACAGGGGGTTCCAAGGGACCCAGTACTTC. The V gene is TRBV9, the J gene TRBJ2-5, with TRBD1 matching 9 bases. CDR1 is SGDLS, CDR2 YYNGEE, per germline. The CDR3 has 16 amino acids.

The V and J genes are TRBV19 and TRBJ1-2, with D possibly TRBD1 on 6 matching bases. The CDR3 spans 14 residues. The germline V gene encodes CDR1 LNHDA and CDR2 SQIVND (reference sequence). V was pared by 8 bases and J by 0 bases, with 13 bases between. In nucleotides, the CDR3 is TGTGCCAGTGGTGTAGGGACAACTAACTATGGCTACACCTTC. Translation: CASGVGTTNYGYTF.

This rearrangement joins TRBV6-4 to TRBJ2-3; D unclear. Trimming took 0 bases from V and 4 from J, leaving 20 bases between them. Germline-derived CDR1 and CDR2 are MRHNA and SNTAGT. The CDR3 extends over 18 amino acids. In DNA form, the CDR3 reads TGTGCCAGCAGTGACTCCCGTGACCCCACTCCTCGCGCAGATACGCAGTATTTT. Translation gives CASSDSRDPTPRADTQYF.

This clonotype showed up just a few times. This chain links TRBV7-9 with TRBJ1-2; 9 nucleotides match TRBD1. Germline trimming cut 5 bases from V and 4 bases from J; bases unmatched to any gene: 11. The length of the CDR3 is 16 residues. Germline CDR1 reads SEHNR; CDR2 reads FQNEAQ (reference sequence). The CDR3 protein is CASSTEQGAVGYGYTF. The CDR3 nucleotides read TGTGCCAGCAGCACCGAACAGGGGGCTGTTGGCTATGGCTACACCTTC.

This clonotype was picked up many times. This rearrangement joins TRBV19 to TRBJ2-3; D remains unclear. The V gene's germline CDR1 is LNHDA and CDR2 SQIVND (reference sequence). The V end was cut by 6 bases, the J end by 7 bases, with 11 bases between. This CDR3 comprises 12 residues. The CDR3 DNA reads TGTGCCAGTAGCCTCCCCCCCCATACGCAGTATTTT. This encodes CASSLPPHTQYF.

About this clonotype: One end of the junction is discordant with germline, which a read error may explain. The chain combines TRBV6-5 with TRBJ2-1; 10 nucleotides match TRBD2. The CDR3 spans 19 residues. CDR1 MNHEY and CDR2 SVGAGI come from the germline V gene. The CDR3 DNA reads as TGTGCCATCAGTTTCTCGGCGGCTAGCGGGAGTCTCTACTCCTATGAGCAGTTCTTC. It specifies CAISFSAASGSLYSYEQFF.

This clonotype was seen a few times. This rearrangement joins TRBV5-1 to TRBJ2-2; D is ambiguous. The CDR3 runs 14 residues. Trimming pared 0 bases from V and 2 bases from J, leaving 5 bases between. Germline loops: CDR1 SGHRS, CDR2 YFSETQ. CDR3 in DNA: TGCGCCAGCAGCTTGGTCGGTAACACCGGGGAGCTGTTTTTT. Protein product: CASSLVGNTGELFF.

This clonotype occurred once. This chain joins TRBV11-2 and TRBJ2-2, with D possibly TRBD2 on 7 matching bases. The germline V gene encodes CDR1 SGHAT and CDR2 FQNNGV. V lost 0 bases and J lost 4, with 12 bases in between. The CDR3 loop spans 16 amino acids. Here the CDR3 DNA reads TGTGCCAGCAGCTTAGATGGGGGGGCGGTCACCGGGGAGCTGTTTTTT. It translates to CASSLDGGAVTGELFF.

V gene TRBV6-5 combines with J gene TRBJ2-6, with a possible D match to TRBD1 (6 bases). CDR3 size: 16 residues. V was trimmed by 0 bases and J by 0 bases, leaving 6 bases between them. CDR1 MNHEY and CDR2 SVGAGI come from the germline V gene. The CDR3: CASSYSGGSGANVLTF. CDR3 coding DNA: TGTGCCAGCAGTTACTCAGGGGGCTCTGGGGCCAACGTCCTGACTTTC.

This clonotype was seen at least ten times. DNA for the CDR3: TGTGCCAGCAGCCGACAGGGGACTAGCGGCACAGATACGCAGTATTTT. Protein product: CASSRQGTSGTDTQYF. V is TRBV6-4 and J is TRBJ2-3, with 10 bases identical to TRBD2. Germline lookup yields CDR1 MRHNA and CDR2 SNTAGT. V shed 6 bases and J 1 base; nucleotides not matched to a gene: 7. The CDR3 contains 16 residues.

This clonotype is deemed medium-sized. CDR3 sequence (DNA): TGTGCCAGCAGTGGCCTAGCGGGAGACACCGGGGAGCTGTTTTTT. Its protein is CASSGLAGDTGELFF. The genes are TRBV6-4 and TRBJ2-2, with TRBD2 matching 10 bases. This CDR3 is 15 amino acids long. Germline values: CDR1 MRHNA, CDR2 SNTAGT. With 4 bases clipped from V and 3 bases from J, the junction kept 2 bases outside the gene matches.

The CDR3 protein is CSASTNYGYTF. The CDR3 DNA follows: TGCAGTGCTTCCACCAACTATGGCTACACCTTC. The gene calls are TRBV20-1 and TRBJ1-2; D is ambiguous. This CDR3 has 11 residues. Trimming pared 5 bases from V and 2 bases from J, leaving 6 bases between. Germline assignment: CDR1 DFQATT and CDR2 SNEGSKA (reference sequence).

A few counts support this clonotype. This could be a read error, since a much larger clone is one nucleotide away. This chain uses TRBV6-2 or TRBV6-3 with TRBJ2-2; D call uncertain. V was clipped by 7 bases and J by 4 bases, with 19 bases between them. The CDR3 is 16 residues long. CDR1 is MNHEY, CDR2 SVGEGT, per germline. The CDR3, as DNA: TGTGCCAGCACTCCACCGTCGGGTCTGAGCACCGGGGAGCTGTTTTTT. It translates to CASTPPSGLSTGELFF.

For the CDR3, the DNA is TGTGCCAGTAGTATCGACAGCGGGGCAGAAATAATCCGAGAGACCCAGTACTTC. Protein product: CASSIDSGAEIIRETQYF. V and J are TRBV19 and TRBJ2-5; 7 bases match TRBD2. V shed 3 bases, J shed 4 bases, and the junction held 17 bases outside the gene matches. This CDR3 region has 18 residues. Germline V lookup: CDR1 LNHDA, CDR2 SQIVND (reference sequence).

A single count supports this clonotype. The missing conserved phenylalanine or tryptophan at the end of this CDR3 makes a read error likely. The DNA is left out, because the CDR3 cannot be placed on it with certainty; the CDR3 is given as TCRdb lists it. This chain connects TRBV7-9 to TRBJ2-2; TRBD2 was called by the table and not checked on the DNA. CDR1 and CDR2 from the germline V gene are SEHNR and FQNEAQ (reference sequence). The CDR3 is 21 amino acids in total, end residues counted. This CDR3 is CASSLVIGVASDNKNTGELLL.

The table lists this clonotype with many counts. The rearrangement joins TRBV3-1 to TRBJ1-2; D is uncertain. Between the trimmed V and J ends, which lost 3 bases and 0 bases, there was a span of 5 bases. The germline gives CDR1 LGHDT, CDR2 YNNKEL (reference sequence). The CDR3 runs to 13 residues. CDR3 residues: CASSHEANYGYTF. The CDR3 bases are TGTGCCAGCAGCCACGAGGCTAACTATGGCTACACCTTC.

Ten or more counts support this clonotype. A much bigger clone sits one base away, suggesting this may be a read error. The chain has TRBV7-3 and TRBJ2-3, with TRBD2 matching 10 bases. The CDR3 is 15 amino acids. CDR1 is SGHTA and CDR2 is FQGTGA in the germline V gene. With V trimmed by 5 bases and J by 10 bases, 12 bases remained unmatched. CDR3 bases: TGTGCCAGCAGCCCCAAAGCGGGAGGGGTTGTGGCGCAGTATTTT. Encoded protein: CASSPKAGGVVAQYF.

This clonotype was observed a single time. J is TRBJ2-1 and V is TRBV29-1; weak D call: TRBD2 (6 bases). Trimming stripped 0 bases from V and 9 bases from J, with 21 bases between. The CDR3 contains 16 residues. Germline CDR1 reads SQVTM; CDR2 reads ANQGSEA. In nucleotides, the CDR3 is TGCAGCGTTGAAGACAAGACGGACTTGACTAGGGGTGAGCAGTTCTTC. This encodes CSVEDKTDLTRGEQFF.

This clonotype ranks as medium-sized (0.01 to 0.1%). CDR3 sequence reads: CATKDPGGEQYF. The CDR3 coding sequence is TGTGCCACCAAAGACCCAGGGGGCGAGCAGTACTTC. The rearrangement joins TRBV24-1 to TRBJ2-7, with 7 bases aligning to TRBD1. The CDR3 loop spans 12 amino acids. V shed 8 bases and J 6 bases; nucleotides not matched to a gene: 6. Germline V gene data show CDR1 as KGHDR and CDR2 as SFDVKD.

This clonotype is a singleton in its sample. The chain joins TRBV11-2 to TRBJ2-7; TRBD1 might be the D (6 bases). CDR1 is SGHAT, CDR2 FQNNGV, per germline. The CDR3 is 14 amino acids. Trimming took off 1 base at V and 5 bases at J, with 12 bases between the two ends. CDR3 residues: CASSLGGQPNEQYF. The DNA for the CDR3 is TGTGCCAGCAGCTTAGGCGGACAGCCCAACGAGCAGTACTTC.

This clonotype has only one observation. This clone may be a read error of a much larger clone one base away. The rearrangement links TRBV30 to TRBJ2-3; D perhaps matches TRBD2 (5 bases). The CDR3 runs to 13 residues. Germline values: CDR1 GTSNPN, CDR2 SVGIG (reference sequence). This chain's CDR3 is CAWRSGSTDTRYF. The CDR3 DNA sequence: TGTGCCTGGAGGAGCGGTAGCACAGATACGCGGTATTTT. Using reference TRBV30 and TRBJ2-3 for the parts outside the CDR3, the full variable domain is SQTIHQWPATLVQPVGSPLSLECTVEGTSNPNLYWYRQAAGRGLQLLFYSVGIGQISSEVPQNLSASRPQDRQFILSSKKLLLSDSGFYLCAWRSGSTDTRYFGPGTRLTVL.

On this clonotype: Germline and junction disagree at one end, which may indicate a read error. This chain connects TRBV7-2 to TRBJ2-7; no reliable D call. Germline CDR1 reads SGHTA; CDR2 reads FQGNSA. This CDR3 has 9 residues. The CDR3 is CASSFEQSF. The CDR3 DNA reads as TGTGCCAGCAGCTTCGAGCAGTCCTTC.

Concerning this clonotype: The junction does not match germline at one end; this may be a read error. This sequence joins TRBV10-2 and TRBJ1-6, with unresolved D. The CDR3 spans 14 residues. From germline, CDR1 is WSHSY and CDR2 SAAADI. The CDR3 sequence is CASSALGLDPPLHF. The CDR3 bases are TGTGCCAGTAGTGCCCTTGGTCTCGATCCACCCCTCCACTTT.

The V gene is TRBV10-1, the J gene TRBJ2-2; D is possibly TRBD2 (6 bases). CDR3 size: 14 residues. Trimming took off 2 bases at V and 6 bases at J, with 10 bases between the two ends. From germline, CDR1 is WNHNN and CDR2 SYGVQD (reference sequence). CDR3 nucleotide sequence: TGCGCCAGCAGTGAGAACCCGGGGGCCGGGGAGCTGTTTTTT. Translating gives CASSENPGAGELFF.

This clonotype has a count of ten or more. This chain uses TRBV6-5 with TRBJ1-4; TRBD1 matches 7 bases. Germline CDR1 is MNHEY and CDR2 is SVGAGI. This CDR3 comprises 16 residues. The ends lost 4 bases at V and 0 bases at J; junction bases unmatched: 5. The CDR3 loop is CASSSGTVATNEKLFF. Here the CDR3 DNA reads TGTGCCAGCAGTTCCGGGACAGTTGCAACTAATGAAAAACTGTTTTTT.

This clonotype was observed a single time. This rearrangement joins TRBV19 to TRBJ2-1; D is ambiguous. V was pared by 7 bases and J by 6 bases, with 16 bases between. This CDR3 spans 14 amino acids. The germline V gene encodes CDR1 LNHDA and CDR2 SQIVND (reference sequence). The CDR3 DNA reads TGTGCCAGTATCCCTAGGACCTCACCCAATGAGCAGTTCTTC. Encoded protein: CASIPRTSPNEQFF.